These 9 T cell receptor beta chains originate from one sample sequenced in a study of T-cell reconstitution after alpha-beta-depleted transplantation in children (dated by TCRdb to between 2015 and 2016). To prepare the library, PCR was applied. Sequencing instrument: Illumina HiSeq 2500. To normalize quantification of the TCRbeta repertoire, the TCR libraries were built with molecular barcoding that relied on unique molecular identifiers. Using fastp trimming at Q25 and MiXCR clonotype assembly, TCRdb reanalyzed the public sequencing data and kept in-frame beta chains. Each entry merges the rows of one CDR3 protein and shows their most common DNA and genes. Across this sample there are 130,000 to 150,000 distinct CDR3 sequences, with around 9% seen only once. The ten largest clones take up over 15% of the sample. Per the publication, the treatment or condition label means: allogeneic hematopoietic cell transplantation with graft depleted of TCRalphabeta T cells and CD19 B cells.

The sample consisted of PBMCs, mostly from graft donor cells, taken 180 days after TCRalphabeta/CD19-depleted stem cell transplant. The receptors stem from a female patient aged 2 to 10 who had a stem cell transplant for congenital amegakaryocytic thrombocytopenia, so the T cells may come from the graft donor.

This clonotype has a count of ten or more. V usage is TRBV27 and J usage is TRBJ1-5; D is ambiguous. This CDR3 spans 16 amino acids. Trimming stripped 2 bases from V and 2 bases from J, with 13 bases between. Germline V gives CDR1 MNHEY, CDR2 SMNVEV (reference sequence). For the CDR3, the DNA is TGTGCCAGCAGTTTACGGTGGGGTGGGGGCAATCAGCCCCAGCATTTT. This codes for CASSLRWGGGNQPQHF.

This clonotype was recorded at least ten times. V usage is TRBV28 and J usage is TRBJ2-3; the match to TRBD2 covers 14 bases. CDR3 length equals 19 residues. V lost 7 bases to trimming and J lost 0 bases; unmatched junction nucleotides: 12. CDR1 is MDHEN, CDR2 SYDVKM, per germline. CDR3 in amino acids: CASTHTGTSGGLSTDTQYF. CDR3 nucleotide sequence: TGTGCCAGCACCCACACCGGGACTAGCGGGGGTCTGAGCACAGATACGCAGTATTTT. The variable domain in full, completed from reference TRBV28 and TRBJ2-3, reads DVKVTQSSRYLVKRTGEKVFLECVQDMDHENMFWYRQDPGLGLRLIYFSYDVKMKEKGDIPEGYSVSREKKERFSLILESASTNQTSMYLCASTHTGTSGGLSTDTQYFGPGTRLTVL.

The table lists this clonotype with many counts. The chain has TRBV20-1 and TRBJ1-5; tentative D call: TRBD1 (6 bases). Germline V gene lookup returns CDR1 DFQATT and CDR2 SNEGSKA (reference sequence). This CDR3 is 17 amino acids long. Trimming removed 2 bases at V and 1 base at J, with 18 bases between. The CDR3 sequence is CSARNWAGVGSNQPQHF. The CDR3 DNA reads as TGCAGTGCTAGAAATTGGGCAGGGGTTGGGAGCAATCAGCCCCAGCATTTT.

This clonotype was seen at least ten times. The chain links TRBV6-5 to TRBJ1-2, with D possibly TRBD1 on 6 matching bases. Germline V CDR1 and CDR2: MNHEY, SVGAGI. The V and J ends lost 6 bases and 2 bases respectively, with 7 bases between them. The CDR3 covers 12 residues. The DNA of the CDR3 is TGTGCCAGCAGAACAGGGAACTATGGCTACACCTTC. Translating gives CASRTGNYGYTF.

This clonotype has at least ten counts. The CDR3 region is CASSPRTGGGQPQHF. CDR3 nucleotide sequence: TGTGCCAGCAGTCCCCGGACAGGGGGCGGTCAGCCCCAGCATTTT. The chain has TRBV12-3 or TRBV12-4 and TRBJ1-5; 11 bases match TRBD1. With 5 bases clipped from V and 6 bases from J, the junction kept 6 bases outside the gene matches. The CDR3 consists of 15 residues.

This clonotype was detected only a few times. This chain links TRBV7-2 with TRBJ2-3; D is unclear. CDR1 and CDR2 from the germline V gene are SGHTA and FQGNSA. This CDR3 comprises 17 residues. The ends were cut back, 1 base at V and 1 base at J, with 15 bases in the middle. The CDR3 nucleotides are TGTGCCAGCAGCTTAGTGGGTACGGGTTACGGCACAGATACGCAGTATTTT. It translates to CASSLVGTGYGTDTQYF.

Concerning this clonotype itself: Being one base from a much bigger clone, this may be a read error. The V and J genes are TRBV18 and TRBJ1-2; the D gene is possibly TRBD1 (5 bases). This CDR3 contains 14 residues. The V gene lost 0 bases and the J gene lost 3 bases, with 8 bases spanning the gap. In germline, CDR1 is KGHSH, CDR2 LQKENI. CDR3 nucleotide sequence: TGTGCCAGCTCACCACCGGGACGGGACTATGGCTACACCTTC. Translated: CASSPPGRDYGYTF.

This clonotype was counted only a few times. The rearrangement uses TRBV6-7 and TRBJ1-1; 12 nucleotides line up with TRBD1. TRBV6-7 is an ORF, with its function uncertain. The CDR3 length is 15 residues. Trimming cost V 6 bases and J 5 bases; bases outside gene matches: 7. The CDR3 here is CASSQGQGARTEAFF. The CDR3 region has the DNA TGTGCCAGCAGCCAGGGACAGGGGGCCCGAACTGAAGCTTTCTTT.

This clonotype has a count of ten or more. The rearrangement links TRBV29-1 to TRBJ1-1; D uncertain. V was shortened by 4 bases and J by 9 bases, with 12 bases between the two germline ends. Germline V gene lookup returns CDR1 SQVTM and CDR2 ANQGSEA. The CDR3 spans 11 residues. The CDR3 nucleotides read TGCAGCGTTGTGTCAGGAAGTAAAGCTTTCTTT. Translation gives CSVVSGSKAFF.